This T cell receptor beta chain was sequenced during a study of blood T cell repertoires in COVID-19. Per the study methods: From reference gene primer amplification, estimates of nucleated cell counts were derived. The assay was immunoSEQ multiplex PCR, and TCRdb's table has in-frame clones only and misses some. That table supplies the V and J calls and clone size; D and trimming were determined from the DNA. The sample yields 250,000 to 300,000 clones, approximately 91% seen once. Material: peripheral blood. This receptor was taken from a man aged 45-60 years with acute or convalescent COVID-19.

The CDR3 spells CASRRGGWTEAFF. CDR3 bases: TGTGCCAGCCGGCGCGGGGGGTGGACTGAAGCTTTCTTT. The gene calls are TRBV3-1 (or the pseudogene TRBV3-2) and TRBJ1-1; TRBD1 might be the D (5 bases). With 8 bases removed from V and 5 bases from J, the gap between germline ends came to 15 bases. The CDR3 has 13 amino acids. CDR1 is LGHDT and CDR2 is YNNKEL in the germline V gene (reference sequence).